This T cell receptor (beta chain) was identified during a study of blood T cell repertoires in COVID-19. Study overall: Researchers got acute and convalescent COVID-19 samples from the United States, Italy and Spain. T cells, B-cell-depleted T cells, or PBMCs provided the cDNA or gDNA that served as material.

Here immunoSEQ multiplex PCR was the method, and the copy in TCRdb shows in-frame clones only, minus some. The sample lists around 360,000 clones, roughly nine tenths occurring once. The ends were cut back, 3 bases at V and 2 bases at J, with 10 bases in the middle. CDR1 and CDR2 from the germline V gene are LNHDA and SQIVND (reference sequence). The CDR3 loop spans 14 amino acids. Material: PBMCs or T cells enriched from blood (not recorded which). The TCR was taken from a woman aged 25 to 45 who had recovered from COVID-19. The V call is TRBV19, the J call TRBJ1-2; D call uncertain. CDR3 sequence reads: CASSIAGSNYGYTF. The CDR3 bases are TGTGCCAGTAGTATCGCAGGCTCGAACTATGGCTACACCTTC. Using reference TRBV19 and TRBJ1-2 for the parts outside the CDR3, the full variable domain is DGGITQSPKYLFRKEGQNVTLSCEQNLNHDAMYWYRQDPGQGLRLIYYSQIVNDFQKGDIAEGYSVSREKKESFPLTVTSAQKNPTAFYLCASSIAGSNYGYTFGSGTRLTVV.